A selection of T cell receptor beta chains follows, all from one sample in a study of blood T cells in healthy people across ages. TCRdb reprocessed the 5' RACE reads with MiXCR, giving one entry per CDR3 protein. The table includes roughly 1,500,000 distinct CDR3 sequences, 35% to 45% detected once. Source material: blood. The receptor set was obtained from a woman under 30 in good health. Both conserved end residues are part of each CDR3.

j_call v_call cdr3_aa
TRBJ2-1 TRBV15 CATSRDNLTGSYNEQFF
TRBJ2-3 TRBV10-3 CAISGLQGNTQYF
TRBJ1-6 TRBV12-3/TRBV12-4 CASSSGQPTSPLHF
TRBJ2-7 TRBV11-3 CASSYDRSGNEQYF
TRBJ2-3 TRBV2 CASRGQLTDTQYF
TRBJ1-1 TRBV28 CASRTGSVGVAFF
TRBJ2-7 TRBV7-2 CASSPVFREQYF
TRBJ2-1 TRBV2 CASSERSADNEQFF
TRBJ1-4 TRBV28 CASGGVRGEKLFF
TRBJ2-7 TRBV5-6 CASSLAAKSYEQYF
TRBJ1-2 TRBV7-2 CASSPLRGNYGYTF
TRBJ2-6 TRBV13 CASSFWVPGANVLTF
TRBJ1-2 TRBV18 CASSPIGAEANYGYTF
TRBJ1-2 TRBV20-1 CSARGGGCTF
TRBJ2-3 TRBV11-2 CASSLLPQVLPTDTQYF
TRBJ1-1 TRBV7-9 CASSLQSATEAFF
NA TRBV20-1 CSARDPTVYYEQYF
TRBJ2-7 TRBV6-1 CASSDWGGSYEQYF
TRBJ2-7 TRBV20-1 CSASEQGLYEQYF
TRBJ2-1 TRBV3-1 CASSQGLAGEQFF
TRBJ1-2 TRBV6-6 CASSQDRRFGGYTF